This T cell receptor (beta chain) was captured in a study of graft-versus-host responses after intestinal transplantation. Study details: Tacrolimus and steroids were given for two to three years to all recipients after anti-thymocyte globulin induction.

As concerns this clone: As yet, its antigen is unknown.

The assay was immunoSEQ multiplex PCR, and TCRdb's table has in-frame clones only and misses some. The sample includes some 87,000 clones, approximately 92% seen only once; the top ten take about 0.28%. Germline V gene lookup returns CDR1 MNHNY and CDR2 SVGAGI (reference sequence). The V segment lost 4 bases and the J segment 7 bases; nucleotides outside the gene matches: 6. CDR3 length: 14 residues. Notes on the study in general: Early post-transplant falls in HvG clones accompanied the peak levels of circulating GvH clones. The marrow of recipients harbored GvH clones, and ileum or blood showed some of them first. Individuals who had graft-donor T cell macrochimerism had allografts that showed high graft-versus-host to host-versus-graft clonal ratios.

The sequence came from a human donor who received an intestinal transplant. J is TRBJ2-5 and V is TRBV6-6, with 10 positions matching TRBD2. Here the sequenced sample was unstimulated CD4+ T cells sorted from spleen or lymph node cells, taken before intestinal transplant. CDR3 loop: CASSSSSGRGTQYF. The CDR3 region has the DNA TGTGCCAGCAGTTCCTCTAGCGGGAGAGGGACCCAGTACTTC.